This T cell receptor beta chain was sequenced during a study of blood T cell repertoires in COVID-19 (TCRdb year 2020). Broadly, across the study: Collaborator samples came from the United States, Italy and Spain and covered acute and convalescent phases of COVID-19. Samples were obtained from the ongoing ImmuneRACE study (first 160 participants) and from 950 to 1,500 subjects provided by 6 global collaborators. A de-identified subject ID, COVID-19 status, age in years and sex were almost always included in the sample metadata. The dataset comprised deeply sampled blood TCRbeta repertoires from subjects exposed to, actively infected with, or recovered from COVID-19. The material from the prospective study consisted of cDNA or gDNA derived from T cells, B-cell-depleted T cells, or PBMCs. Where HLA class I and class II types were available, the types were taken from metadata supplied by the sample provider, not from assay-based typing. The repertoires were released in a freely available public database intended as a resource for research on the immune response to SARS-CoV-2.

Participants in the prospective study were enrolled through a virtual design, were aged 18 to 89 years, and lived in 24 United States geographic areas. In the prospective study, participants were assigned to cohorts based on the clinical history participants reported in a screening survey and a study questionnaire. Each participant in the prospective study had whole blood, serum and a nasopharyngeal or oropharyngeal swab collected by mobile phlebotomists. Additional blood draws and questionnaires over an approximately 2-month period could optionally be provided by prospective study participants. Prospective study blood samples were shipped either frozen or at room temperature before DNA extraction. Including cysteine and phenylalanine, the CDR3 has 17 amino acids. Of the read, only the CDR3 DNA is kept; its 51 bases are in frame from base 1. The junction carries 23 bases between V and J, which are trimmed by 3 bases and 5 bases respectively. Per the germline V gene, SGHRS is the CDR1 and YFSETQ is the CDR2.

Details on this clone: No cognate antigen has been identified for it. There are no base qualities to consult, and no much larger clone falls within one base.

TCRbeta CDR3 regions were amplified from genomic DNA by means of the immunoSEQ Assay, a bias-controlled multiplex PCR. As for the authors' bioinformatics: The number of nucleated cells in each sample was estimated from the amplification of reference gene primers within the assay. Sequence reads were collapsed and filtered to measure the absolute abundance of every unique TCRbeta CDR3 rearrangement. For each sample, productive Simpson clonality was calculated as the square root of Simpson's diversity index across productive rearrangements. The table comes from immuneACCESS by way of TCRdb, which keeps in-frame sequences with V and J called. Part of the clones is missing from these tables; in studies checked, under half for an unresolved V gene and the rest for unknown reasons. That table gives V, J and clone size, and the DNA gave D and trimming. For this sample there are 230,000 or so clones; 70% to 90% appear just once. Around 3.8% of the sample rests with the top ten.

Beyond this particular receptor, the publication reports: Clinical and demographic metadata were provided uncurated, with the amount varying by source and participant.

This sequence originates from a woman aged 40 to 55 with acute COVID-19. The sequenced material came from PBMCs or T cells enriched from blood (not recorded which). The chain was built from TRBV5-1 and TRBJ1-1; no D gene is confidently identified. The DNA sequence follows: TGCGCCAGCAGCTCCAGGCCGAGGGTGGGATCCGTTACTGAAGCTTTCTTT. Its translation is CASSSRPRVGSVTEAFF.